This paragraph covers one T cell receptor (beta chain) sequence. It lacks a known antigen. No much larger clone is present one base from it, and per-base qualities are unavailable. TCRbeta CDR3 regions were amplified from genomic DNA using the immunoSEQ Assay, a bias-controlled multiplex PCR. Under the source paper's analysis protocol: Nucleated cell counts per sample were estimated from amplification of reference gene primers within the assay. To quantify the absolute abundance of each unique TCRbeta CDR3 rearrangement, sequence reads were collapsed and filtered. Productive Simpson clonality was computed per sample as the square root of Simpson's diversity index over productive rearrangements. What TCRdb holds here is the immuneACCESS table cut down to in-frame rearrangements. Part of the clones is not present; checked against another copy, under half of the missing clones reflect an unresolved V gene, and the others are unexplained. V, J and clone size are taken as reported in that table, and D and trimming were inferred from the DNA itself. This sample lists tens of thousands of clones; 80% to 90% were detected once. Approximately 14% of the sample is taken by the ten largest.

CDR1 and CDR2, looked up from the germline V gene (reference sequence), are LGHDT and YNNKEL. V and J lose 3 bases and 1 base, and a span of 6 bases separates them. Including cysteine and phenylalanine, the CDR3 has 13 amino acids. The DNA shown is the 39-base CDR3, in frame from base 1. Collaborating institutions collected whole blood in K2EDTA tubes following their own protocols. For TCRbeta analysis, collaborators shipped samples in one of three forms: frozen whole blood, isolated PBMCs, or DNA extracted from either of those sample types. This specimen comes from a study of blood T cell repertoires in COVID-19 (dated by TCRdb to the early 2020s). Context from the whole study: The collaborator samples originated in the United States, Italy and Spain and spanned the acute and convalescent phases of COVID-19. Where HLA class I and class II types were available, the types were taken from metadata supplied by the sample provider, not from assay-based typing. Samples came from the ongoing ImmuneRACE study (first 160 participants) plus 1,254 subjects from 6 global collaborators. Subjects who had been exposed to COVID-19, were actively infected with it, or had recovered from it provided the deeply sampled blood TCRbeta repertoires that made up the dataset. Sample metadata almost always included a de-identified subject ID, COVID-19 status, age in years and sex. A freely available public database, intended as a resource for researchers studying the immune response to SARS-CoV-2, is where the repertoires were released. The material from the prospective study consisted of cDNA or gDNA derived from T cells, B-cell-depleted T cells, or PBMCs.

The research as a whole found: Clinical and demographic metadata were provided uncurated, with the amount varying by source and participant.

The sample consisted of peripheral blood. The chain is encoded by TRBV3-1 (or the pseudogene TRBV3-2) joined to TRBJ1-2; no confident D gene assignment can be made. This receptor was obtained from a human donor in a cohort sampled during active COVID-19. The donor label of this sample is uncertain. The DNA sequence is TGTGCCAGCAGCCAGAGGAGTAACTATGGCTACACCTTC. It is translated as CASSQRSNYGYTF.